The next 18 T cell receptor beta chains were all read from a single sample in a study of CD8 T cells in Susac syndrome. An input of about 0.5 to 1 ug of RNA was subjected to reverse transcription using random hexamers. In TCRdb, the immunoSEQ multiplex PCR reads were re-called with MiXCR into one record per CDR3 protein. The sample lists about 300,000 distinct CDR3 sequences, around 91% occurring once. What was sequenced was CD8+ T cells from PBMCs. The receptors derive from a human donor with multiple sclerosis.

A single count supports this clonotype. The V call is TRBV24-1, the J call TRBJ2-1, with a weak D call TRBD2 (7 bases). Germline loops: CDR1 KGHDR, CDR2 SFDVKD. The ends were cut back, 10 bases at V and 13 bases at J, with 19 bases in the middle. The CDR3 contains 12 residues. CDR3 loop: CATGGAGPSQFF. CDR3 sequence (DNA): TGTGCCACTGGGGGGGCAGGGCCCTCCCAGTTCTTC.

The chain recombines TRBV24-1 with TRBJ2-3; 7 bases are shared with TRBD1. With 4 bases clipped from V and 3 bases from J, the junction kept 6 bases outside the gene matches. Germline V gene lookup returns CDR1 KGHDR and CDR2 SFDVKD. The CDR3 spans 15 residues. The CDR3 is CATSDWDSSTDTQYF. The DNA for the CDR3 is TGTGCCACCAGTGACTGGGACAGCAGTACAGATACGCAGTATTTT.

J is TRBJ2-1 and V is TRBV19; perhaps TRBD2 as D (6 bases). There are 16 residues in the CDR3. V lost 7 bases, J lost 2 bases, and 18 bases lay in between. Germline V gene lookup returns CDR1 LNHDA and CDR2 SQIVND (reference sequence). The CDR3 reads CASTPRDFLPYNEQFF. In DNA form, the CDR3 reads TGTGCCAGTACCCCTAGGGACTTCCTCCCCTACAATGAGCAGTTCTTC.

V and J are TRBV4-3 and TRBJ2-7, with TRBD2 matching 8 bases. V was clipped by 1 base and J by 7 bases; unmatched bases: 12. This CDR3 is 16 amino acids long. Germline CDR1 is LGHNA and CDR2 is YSLEER. The CDR3 DNA reads as TGCGCCAGCAGCCAAGTGGGGACTAGTATTGCGGGAGAGCAGTACTTC. Its translation: CASSQVGTSIAGEQYF.

This chain links TRBV29-1 with TRBJ1-2; D ambiguous. CDR3 length equals 12 residues. V was pared by 1 base and J by 6 bases, with 9 bases between. From germline, CDR1 is SQVTM and CDR2 ANQGSEA. The CDR3 region has the DNA TGCAGCGTTGAAGGGGCGAAGGATGGCTACACCTTC. Amino acid sequence: CSVEGAKDGYTF.

The J gene is TRBJ2-1, the V gene TRBV3-1; TRBD2 matches at 9 bases. Germline assignment: CDR1 LGHDT and CDR2 YNNKEL (reference sequence). The CDR3 consists of 15 residues. With 5 bases clipped from V and 4 bases from J, the junction kept 6 bases outside the gene matches. CDR3 sequence: CASSAGLATYNEQFF. CDR3 coding DNA: TGTGCCAGCAGCGCAGGACTAGCGACGTACAATGAGCAGTTCTTC.

This chain links TRBV30 with TRBJ1-1; D gene ambiguous. This CDR3 comprises 13 residues. The V end was cut by 2 bases, the J end by 1 base, with 8 bases between. Germline assignment: CDR1 GTSNPN and CDR2 SVGIG (reference sequence). The chain's CDR3 is CAWSTMTNTEAFF. CDR3 nucleotides: TGTGCCTGGAGTACCATGACGAACACTGAAGCTTTCTTT.

The chain has TRBV3-1 and TRBJ1-6; D possibly corresponds to TRBD1 (5 bases). The CDR3 totals 15 residues. CDR1 is LGHDT and CDR2 is YNNKEL in the germline V gene (reference sequence). The V and J ends lost 4 bases and 7 bases respectively, with 14 bases between them. The CDR3 reads CASSPDRDSNSPLHF. In nucleotides, the CDR3 is TGTGCCAGCAGCCCGGACCGTGACAGCAATTCACCCCTCCACTTT.

J is TRBJ2-1 and V is TRBV3-1; TRBD2 matches 12 bases. Unmatched junction bases numbered 13, after V lost 3 bases and J lost 7 bases. Germline values: CDR1 LGHDT, CDR2 YNNKEL (reference sequence). The CDR3 has 18 amino acids. DNA of the CDR3: TGTGCCAGCAGCCAGGCCCTAGCGGGAGGGGCCCTCAAGAATGAGCAGTTCTTC. Translation gives CASSQALAGGALKNEQFF.

The chain couples TRBV11-3 to TRBJ2-1; D not resolved. The V gene's germline CDR1 is SGHNT and CDR2 YENEEA. V gave up 2 bases and J gave up 8 bases, with 7 bases separating them. CDR3 length equals 12 residues. CDR3 DNA: TGTGCCAGCAGCTTAAACGTAGATGAGCAGTTCTTC. This encodes CASSLNVDEQFF.

CDR3 coding DNA: TGTGCCAGCAGCCCCCTGCCGGCAGGGGAGGAGACCCAGTACTTC. It specifies CASSPLPAGEETQYF. The chain carries TRBV7-8 and TRBJ2-5; D perhaps matches TRBD1 (6 bases). Trimming stripped 5 bases from V and 5 bases from J, with 18 bases between. Germline V gene lookup returns CDR1 SGHVS and CDR2 FQNEAQ. The CDR3 is 15 amino acids.

This clonotype was picked up one time. This rearrangement joins TRBV9 to TRBJ2-7; no clear D. This CDR3 spans 14 amino acids. Germline CDR1 is SGDLS and CDR2 is YYNGEE. Trimming shortened V by 4 bases and J by 1 base, and 12 bases separated the two germline ends. CDR3 residues: CASSTGRTSYEQYF. Written as DNA, the CDR3 is TGTGCCAGCAGCACGGGCCGAACTTCCTACGAGCAGTACTTC.

The chain links TRBV29-1 to TRBJ1-1; no clear D. Trimming removed 7 bases at V and 8 bases at J, with 14 bases between. CDR3 size: 11 residues. Per the germline V gene, CDR1 is SQVTM and CDR2 is ANQGSEA. The CDR3 coding sequence is TGCAGCGGTACAGACCCTAAGGAAGCTTTCTTT. Encoded protein: CSGTDPKEAFF.

The genes are TRBV5-6 and TRBJ2-7; D not resolved. Trimming took 2 bases from V and 2 from J, leaving 17 bases between them. Germline V gives CDR1 SGHDT, CDR2 YYEEEE. This CDR3 region has 16 residues. The CDR3 sequence: CASSFTLDPWTYEQYF. The CDR3 DNA reads as TGTGCCAGCAGCTTCACACTGGACCCTTGGACCTACGAGCAGTACTTC.

This clonotype came up once. The chain is built from TRBV24-1 and TRBJ2-7; the D is unclear. Germline V gives CDR1 KGHDR, CDR2 SFDVKD. The CDR3 loop spans 13 amino acids. V lost 9 bases and J 0 bases, leaving 11 bases between the germline ends. The CDR3 spells CATSAADSYEQYF. As DNA, the CDR3 is TGTGCCACCTCGGCGGCAGACTCCTACGAGCAGTACTTC.

The chain combines TRBV6-2 or TRBV6-3 with TRBJ1-1; D unresolved. Germline assignment: CDR1 MNHEY and CDR2 SVGEGT. The ends were cut back, 2 bases at V and 8 bases at J, with 12 bases in the middle. This CDR3 has 13 amino acids. In DNA, the CDR3 is TGTGCCAGCAGTTACACTGCGACGGGAGAAGCTTTCTTT. This encodes CASSYTATGEAFF.

This rearrangement joins TRBV7-9 to TRBJ2-7; D may correspond to TRBD1 or TRBD2 (5 bases each). This CDR3 is 16 amino acids long. Germline V gene data show CDR1 as SEHNR and CDR2 as FQNEAQ (reference sequence). Trimming shortened V by 5 bases and J by 2 bases, and 19 bases separated the two germline ends. The CDR3 DNA sequence: TGTGCCAGCAGCCCCCCCGGGGCAACCAGAGCCTACGAGCAGTACTTC. It specifies CASSPPGATRAYEQYF.

The chain couples TRBV29-1 to TRBJ1-5; tentative D call: TRBD1 (6 bases). The germline V gene has CDR1 SQVTM and CDR2 ANQGSEA. This CDR3 has 13 residues. V was trimmed by 4 bases and J by 3 bases, leaving 10 bases between them. In nucleotides, the CDR3 is TGCAGCGTTGGGGGGGCACCCAATCAGCCCCAGCATTTT. Protein product: CSVGGAPNQPQHF.